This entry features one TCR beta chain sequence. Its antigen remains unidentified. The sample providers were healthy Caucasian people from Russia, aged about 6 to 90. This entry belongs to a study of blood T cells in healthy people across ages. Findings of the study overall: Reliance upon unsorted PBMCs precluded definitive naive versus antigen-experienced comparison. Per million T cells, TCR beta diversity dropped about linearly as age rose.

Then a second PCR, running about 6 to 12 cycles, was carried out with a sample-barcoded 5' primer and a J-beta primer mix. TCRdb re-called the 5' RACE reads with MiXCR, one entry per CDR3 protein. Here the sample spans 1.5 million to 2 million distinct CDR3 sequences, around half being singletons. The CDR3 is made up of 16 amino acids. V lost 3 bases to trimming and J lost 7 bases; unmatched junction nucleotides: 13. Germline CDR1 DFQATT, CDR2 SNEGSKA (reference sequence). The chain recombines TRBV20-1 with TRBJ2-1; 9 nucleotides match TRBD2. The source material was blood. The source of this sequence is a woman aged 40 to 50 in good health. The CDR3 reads CSASPVNSGGRNEQFF. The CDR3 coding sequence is TGCAGTGCTAGCCCCGTCAATAGCGGGGGACGAAATGAGCAGTTCTTC.